This TCR beta chain was retrieved from a study of T cells in localized non-small cell lung cancer. Findings and caveats of the study: Among the tissues sampled, uninvolved adjacent lung had the highest T cell clonality, above tumor. A median of around 60 clones ranked among the top 100 in tumor appeared in adjacent lung.

CDR3 length: 11 amino acids. V lost 7 bases, J lost 6 bases, and 10 bases lay in between. Germline V gives CDR1 SGHRS, CDR2 YFSETQ. In regard to this clone: Its antigen remains unknown.

Assay: immunoSEQ multiplex PCR; the TCRdb copy retains only in-frame clones and omits some. The sample shows tens of thousands of clones, around 87% of them seen only once. The sequenced sample was PBMCs, obtained before any cancer treatment. The V call is TRBV5-1, the J call TRBJ1-2; D is uncertain. This TCR was sampled from a man aged 40-75 years with stage II lung adenocarcinoma. The CDR3 nucleotides are TGCGCCAGCCATGGCGATGATGGCTACACCTTC. This encodes CASHGDDGYTF.